The present T cell receptor (beta chain) was sequenced within a study of cytomegalovirus exposure and HLA in healthy donors. Clones were sequenced by immunoSEQ multiplex PCR, and TCRdb holds only the in-frame ones, with some missing. The data hold hundreds of thousands of clones, with around 86% observed a single time. This sequence originates from a woman between 18 and 29 years old in good health and CMV-seronegative. Specimen: PBMCs.

This CDR3 reads CASSLWSGSNQPQHF. CDR3 bases: TGTGCCAGCAGTTTATGGTCGGGAAGCAATCAGCCCCAGCATTTT. This chain links TRBV27 with TRBJ1-5; no definite D call. This CDR3 region has 15 residues. Between the trimmed V and J ends, which lost 1 base and 1 base, there was a span of 8 bases. From germline, CDR1 is MNHEY and CDR2 SMNVEV (reference sequence).